This T cell receptor beta chain emerged from a study of T cell responses to AZD1222 COVID-19 vaccine. The method was immunoSEQ multiplex PCR; TCRdb's version includes in-frame clones alone and lacks a portion of them. The repertoire holds over 150,000 clones, with roughly 94% as singletons. Germline-derived CDR1 and CDR2 are SNHLY and FYNNEI. Trimming removed 1 base from V and 4 bases from J, with 14 bases in between. The CDR3 totals 15 residues. The gene calls are TRBV2 and TRBJ2-7, with D tentatively TRBD1 or TRBD2 (5 bases each). Source: peripheral blood, taken on day 0 of MenACWY control vaccination. The sequence came from an adult in good health. The CDR3 reads CASSEVGGMGYEQYF. In DNA form, the CDR3 reads TGTGCCAGCAGTGAAGTTGGGGGAATGGGATACGAGCAGTACTTC.